What follows describes a single T cell receptor (beta chain). The entry originates in a study of T cells in Graves' hyperthyroidism and ophthalmopathy. CDR3 length equals 13 residues. Between the trimmed V and J ends, which lost 7 bases and 2 bases, there was a span of 11 bases. CDR1 and CDR2 from the germline V gene are LNHDA and SQIVND (reference sequence). RNA transcripts provided the source from which TCR beta CDR3 regions were amplified. A set of HTBI primers served as the primers for a first-round RT-PCR of the TCR CDR3. Each CDR3 protein gets one entry after TCRdb re-called the multiplex PCR reads with MiXCR. Of some 400,000 distinct CDR3 sequences detected, approximately 13% appear once; the ten largest clones hold around 10%.

V gene TRBV19 combines with J gene TRBJ1-2; the D is unclear. Sequenced sample: blood. The TCR sequence derives from a woman aged 60-75 years with Graves' hyperthyroidism. This CDR3 reads CASTRTYNYGYTF. DNA of the CDR3: TGTGCCAGTACTCGGACTTACAACTATGGCTACACCTTC.